Following are 17 T cell receptor beta chains from one sample sequenced in a study of control samples from healthy donors and cancer patients (dated by TCRdb to 2019 to 2021). To prepare the library, the immunoSEQ multiplex PCR assay was applied. The source is immuneACCESS, and TCRdb retained only in-frame sequences with V and J called. Part of the clones is not carried over; for the studies checked, unresolved V genes explain less than half of this, and the remainder is unexplained. For this sample the table gives 90,000 to 100,000 clones, of which about nine tenths were detected only once. The top ten clones comprise under 15% of the sample. The sequenced sample consisted of blood. The receptors were sampled from a woman in her sixties or seventies in good health.

The CDR3 DNA reads TGCAGCGTTAGAGGGTACGGCGAGCAGTACTTC. It is translated as CSVRGYGEQYF. The V gene is TRBV29-1, the J gene TRBJ2-7; tentative D call: TRBD2 (5 bases). Between the trimmed V and J ends, which lost 5 bases and 6 bases, there was a span of 11 bases. Looked up from germline, CDR1 is SQVTM and CDR2 is ANQGSEA. The CDR3 is made up of 11 amino acids.

This sequence joins TRBV11-2 and TRBJ1-1; D call uncertain. Germline V CDR1 and CDR2: SGHAT, FQNNGV. The V and J ends lost 5 bases and 1 base respectively, with 11 bases between them. The CDR3 runs 14 residues. The CDR3 nucleotides are TGTGCCAGCAGCCCTCGACGGGAGAACACTGAAGCTTTCTTT. It is translated as CASSPRRENTEAFF. The entire variable domain, with the rest obtained from reference TRBV11-2 and TRBJ1-1, is as follows: EAGVAQSPRYKIIEKRQSVAFWCNPISGHATLYWYQQILGQGPKLLIQFQNNGVVDDSQLPKDRFSAERLKGVDSTLKIQPAKLEDSAVYLCASSPRRENTEAFFGQGTRLTVV.

The chain carries TRBV15 and TRBJ1-5; D is ambiguous. Per the germline V gene, CDR1 is LNHNV and CDR2 is YYDKDF (reference sequence). V dropped 1 base and J dropped 9 bases, with 13 bases sitting between them. This CDR3 is built from 14 residues. The CDR3 DNA reads TGTGCCACCAGCAGAGGAGAAGGGATGCCGCCCCAGCATTTT. Translated: CATSRGEGMPPQHF.

This clone was seen only once. V and J are TRBV7-2 and TRBJ2-7, with 11 bases fitting TRBD2. The V segment lost 4 bases and the J segment 7 bases; nucleotides outside the gene matches: 9. CDR3 size: 15 residues. Germline values: CDR1 SGHTA, CDR2 FQGNSA. CDR3 in DNA: TGTGCCAGCAGCTGGGGACTAGCGGCCTTAGAAGAGCAGTACTTC. Translating gives CASSWGLAALEEQYF.

V gene TRBV20-1 combines with J gene TRBJ1-1; D is ambiguous. The CDR3 loop spans 13 amino acids. The V gene's germline CDR1 is DFQATT and CDR2 SNEGSKA (reference sequence). V lost 3 bases and J lost 0, with 8 bases in between. The CDR3 nucleotides read TGCAGTGCTAGTGACAACATGAACACTGAAGCTTTCTTT. Residues: CSASDNMNTEAFF.

The CDR3 sequence is CSARAGAEAFF. CDR3 nucleotide sequence: TGCAGTGCTAGGGCTGGGGCTGAAGCTTTCTTT. This sequence joins TRBV20-1 and TRBJ1-1; D call uncertain. Germline loops: CDR1 DFQATT, CDR2 SNEGSKA (reference sequence). V lost 3 bases, J lost 6 bases, and 8 bases lay in between. The CDR3 is 11 amino acids.

J is TRBJ2-3 and V is TRBV19; TRBD1 agrees at 7 bases. CDR3 length: 16 residues. The V gene end was trimmed by 5 bases and the J gene end by 2 bases; junction bases not matched to a gene: 10. Germline V gene sequence: CDR1 LNHDA, CDR2 SQIVND (reference sequence). Here the CDR3 reads CASSPGGRGLTDTQYF. The DNA of the CDR3 is TGTGCCAGTAGTCCAGGGGGAAGGGGCCTCACAGATACGCAGTATTTT.

The rearrangement links TRBV5-6 to TRBJ2-4, with a weak D call TRBD1 (6 bases). With 6 bases removed from V and 7 bases from J, the gap between germline ends came to 20 bases. From germline, CDR1 is SGHDT and CDR2 YYEEEE. The CDR3 is 15 residues long. The CDR3, as DNA: TGTGCCAGCACCCCCCGTGGGGGCAGGAGGAACATTCAGTACTTC. The encoded protein is CASTPRGGRRNIQYF.

This chain joins TRBV5-1 and TRBJ1-2; D perhaps matches TRBD1 (6 bases). The V gene lost 1 base and the J gene lost 4 bases, with 14 bases spanning the gap. This CDR3 is built from 15 residues. Germline CDR1 SGHRS, CDR2 YFSETQ. The CDR3 DNA reads TGCGCCAGCAGCTTGAGACAGGACGCCGTCTATGGCTACACCTTC. Protein: CASSLRQDAVYGYTF.

The chain employs TRBV7-8 and TRBJ2-1; unclear D gene. This CDR3 is built from 17 residues. Trimming left V 5 bases short and J 0 bases short, with 17 bases between. The germline V gene encodes CDR1 SGHVS and CDR2 FQNEAQ. The CDR3 is CASSLPLRLSSYNEQFF. The CDR3, as DNA: TGTGCCAGCAGCCTACCCTTACGCCTTAGCTCCTACAATGAGCAGTTCTTC.

V gene TRBV5-4 combines with J gene TRBJ2-1; 16 positions match TRBD2. J lost 7 bases, V lost 10 bases, and 8 bases had no gene match. Germline V gene sequence: CDR1 SGHNT, CDR2 YYREEE (reference sequence). The CDR3 spans 15 residues. The CDR3 DNA reads as TGTGCCCTTTCCAGGGGACTAGCGGGAGGGAATGAGCAGTTCTTC. Translated, it gives CALSRGLAGGNEQFF.

This chain uses TRBV29-1 with TRBJ2-7; TRBD2 agrees at 10 bases. The CDR3 totals 14 residues. CDR1 and CDR2 from the germline V gene are SQVTM and ANQGSEA. Losses at the gene ends were 5 bases for V and 0 bases for J; bases not matched to a gene: 4. The CDR3 DNA reads as TGCAGCGTTCTCCCTAGCGGGAGCTCCTACGAGCAGTACTTC. Its protein is CSVLPSGSSYEQYF.

J is TRBJ2-7 and V is TRBV6-6; tentative D call: TRBD1 (6 bases). CDR1 is MNHNY, CDR2 SVGAGI, per germline (reference sequence). The CDR3 length is 12 residues. Deletions cut 4 bases from V and 3 bases from J, with 7 bases between. CDR3 region: CASSWDNYEQYF. CDR3 DNA sequence: TGTGCCAGCAGTTGGGACAACTACGAGCAGTACTTC.

V usage is TRBV5-4 and J usage is TRBJ1-1; D unclear. V was clipped by 0 bases and J by 4 bases, with 7 bases between them. The CDR3 has 13 amino acids. Germline loops: CDR1 SGHNT, CDR2 YYREEE (reference sequence). In DNA form, the CDR3 reads TGTGCCAGCAGCTTGGTTCTGAGCACTGAAGCTTTCTTT. Protein product: CASSLVLSTEAFF.

J is TRBJ1-5 and V is TRBV6-1, with no clear D. Trimming pared 2 bases from V and 9 bases from J, leaving 17 bases between. The CDR3 contains 15 residues. CDR1 is MNHNS and CDR2 is SASEGT in the germline V gene. Here the CDR3 DNA reads TGTGCCAGCAGTGAATACGGCGGGCTTTCGGCGCCCCAGCATTTT. Amino acid sequence: CASSEYGGLSAPQHF.

A few counts support this clone. The V and J genes are TRBV7-2 and TRBJ1-5; D remains unclear. CDR1 and CDR2 (germline): SGHTA, FQGNSA. The CDR3 loop spans 15 amino acids. Trimming took off 4 bases at V and 1 base at J, with 11 bases between the two ends. CDR3 sequence reads: CASSSTDGSNQPQHF. CDR3 nucleotides: TGTGCCAGCAGCTCCACTGACGGGAGCAATCAGCCCCAGCATTTT.

This clone has more than one count but fewer than ten. This chain links TRBV6-5 with TRBJ2-1; D gene uncertain. Germline lookup yields CDR1 MNHEY and CDR2 SVGAGI. Trimming pared 5 bases from V and 2 bases from J, leaving 10 bases between. There are 14 residues in the CDR3. Here the CDR3 reads CASSPLETYNEQFF. CDR3 in DNA: TGTGCCAGCAGTCCGTTAGAAACCTACAATGAGCAGTTCTTC.